These 32 T cell receptor beta chains were sequenced from one sample in a study of stem cell transplantation in POMP-related autoinflammatory disease. Produced via immunoSEQ multiplex PCR; TCRdb's table is partial and in-frame only. The sample contains about 7,800 clones, just over 85% of which appear only once. This specimen consisted of CD8+ T cells from PBMCs, obtained after stem cell transplantation. The receptors derive from a human patient with POMP-related autoinflammation and immune dysregulation (PRAID). Some T cells may have come from the graft donor.

The chain links TRBV7-2 to TRBJ1-5, with D hard to call. CDR1 is SGHTA, CDR2 FQGNSA, per germline. The CDR3 totals 17 residues. Trimming left V 1 base short and J 0 bases short, with 13 bases between. The chain's CDR3 is CASSLEARTYSNQPQHF. The CDR3, as DNA: TGTGCCAGCAGCTTAGAAGCCCGGACGTATAGCAATCAGCCCCAGCATTTT.

J is TRBJ2-1 and V is TRBV15; 9 bases are shared with TRBD2. Germline lookup yields CDR1 LNHNV and CDR2 YYDKDF (reference sequence). The CDR3 is 16 amino acids. V lost 0 bases to trimming and J lost 7 bases; unmatched junction nucleotides: 7. CDR3 sequence: CATSRDASGAKNEQFF. CDR3 bases: TGTGCCACCAGCAGAGACGCTAGCGGGGCCAAGAATGAGCAGTTCTTC. Together with reference TRBV15 and TRBJ2-1, the CDR3 gives the full variable domain: DAMVIQNPRYQVTQFGKPVTLSCSQTLNHNVMYWYQQKSSQAPKLLFHYYDKDFNNEADTPDNFQSRRPNTSFCFLDIRSPGLGDTAMYLCATSRDASGAKNEQFFGPGTRLTVL.

DNA of the CDR3: TGCGCCAGCAGCCAAGTCAATGCGGGGGACGAGCAGTACTTC. Its protein is CASSQVNAGDEQYF. The V and J genes are TRBV4-1 and TRBJ2-7; 7 bases are a match to TRBD2. The CDR3 runs to 14 residues. Germline V lookup: CDR1 MGHRA, CDR2 YSYEKL. Trimming cost V 1 base and J 5 bases; bases outside gene matches: 5.

The V and J genes are TRBV7-9 and TRBJ2-5; 7 bases line up with TRBD1. CDR1 is SEHNR and CDR2 is FQNEAQ in the germline V gene (reference sequence). V was pared by 3 bases and J by 4 bases, with 2 bases of the junction left unmatched. The CDR3 runs to 13 residues. CDR3 nucleotide sequence: TGTGCCAGCAGCTTGGGACAGCCAGAGACCCAGTACTTC. Translated: CASSLGQPETQYF. Variable domain in full (rest from reference TRBV7-9 and TRBJ2-5): DTGVSQNPRHKITKRGQNVTFRCDPISEHNRLYWYRQTLGQGPEFLTYFQNEAQLEKSRLLSDRFSAERPKGSFSTLEIQRTEQGDSAMYLCASSLGQPETQYFGPGTRLLVL.

This chain uses TRBV27 with TRBJ2-7; TRBD1 might be the D (5 bases). Germline lookup yields CDR1 MNHEY and CDR2 SMNVEV (reference sequence). V shed 2 bases and J shed 6 bases, with 14 bases lying between them. This CDR3 comprises 14 residues. CDR3 region: CASSLAADSPEQYF. DNA of the CDR3: TGTGCCAGCAGTTTAGCGGCCGACAGCCCCGAGCAGTACTTC.

This clone was seen a handful of times. The chain uses TRBV27 and TRBJ1-5; perhaps TRBD1 as D (6 bases). CDR1 and CDR2 (germline): MNHEY, SMNVEV (reference sequence). Trimming pared 0 bases from V and 2 bases from J, leaving 14 bases between. This CDR3 has 17 amino acids. DNA of the CDR3: TGTGCCAGCAGTTTATCGATGGGGGGCGGAGGCAATCAGCCCCAGCATTTT. This translates into CASSLSMGGGGNQPQHF.

This clone was observed once. The chain employs TRBV27 and TRBJ2-1; TRBD1 agrees at 9 bases. Looked up from germline, CDR1 is MNHEY and CDR2 is SMNVEV (reference sequence). This CDR3 contains 16 residues. J was trimmed by 6 bases and V by 8 bases; bases with no gene match: 14. In DNA form, the CDR3 reads TGTGCCAGCGCAAACGGTGGGACAGGGCGGTCCAATGAGCAGTTCTTC. Translated, it gives CASANGGTGRSNEQFF.

The chain uses TRBV6-2 or TRBV6-3 and TRBJ2-7; 9 bases align to TRBD1. CDR1 is MNHEY, CDR2 SVGEGT, per germline. Germline trimming cut 2 bases from V and 2 bases from J; bases unmatched to any gene: 10. The CDR3 runs 17 residues. In DNA, the CDR3 is TGTGCCAGCAGTTACCCGGCCGGGACAGGGATCACCTACGAGCAGTACTTC. Its translation: CASSYPAGTGITYEQYF.

The rearrangement joins TRBV7-8 to TRBJ2-2; possible D gene TRBD1, 5 bases. In germline, CDR1 is SGHVS, CDR2 FQNEAQ. V was cut by 1 base and J by 7 bases, with 7 bases left in between. CDR3 length: 13 amino acids. DNA of the CDR3: TGTGCCAGCAGCTTAGGGGGCCACGGGGAGCTGTTTTTT. It translates to CASSLGGHGELFF.

The chain links TRBV2 to TRBJ2-7; 10 nucleotides match TRBD1. The germline gives CDR1 SNHLY, CDR2 FYNNEI. The CDR3 sequence is 14 residues long. V dropped 1 base and J dropped 5; count of bases not matched to a gene: 2. This chain's CDR3 is CASSEEGTGDEQYV. CDR3 coding DNA: TGTGCCAGCAGTGAAGAAGGGACAGGGGACGAGCAGTACGTC.

V gene TRBV29-1 combines with J gene TRBJ1-4; D not resolved. Per germline, CDR1 SQVTM and CDR2 ANQGSEA. This CDR3 comprises 13 residues. Trimming removed 4 bases from V and 4 bases from J, with 10 bases in between. CDR3 in DNA: TGCAGCGTTGGGCCTGGGGTTAATGAAAAACTGTTTTTT. Translating gives CSVGPGVNEKLFF.

The V gene is TRBV7-3, the J gene TRBJ2-3, with a possible D match to TRBD2 (6 bases). Germline V gene lookup returns CDR1 SGHTA and CDR2 FQGTGA. Trimming took 5 bases from V and 1 from J, leaving 10 bases between them. The CDR3 contains 14 residues. In DNA, the CDR3 is TGTGCCAGCAGCCCGTGGGGGGGCACAGATACGCAGTATTTT. Translation gives CASSPWGGTDTQYF.

V gene TRBV18 combines with J gene TRBJ2-3; D unclear. The V gene's germline CDR1 is KGHSH and CDR2 LQKENI. The V and J ends lost 3 bases and 3 bases respectively, with 16 bases between them. The CDR3 loop spans 16 amino acids. CDR3 bases: TGTGCCAGCTCACCCCTGGGTCAGGTTTCGACAGATACGCAGTATTTT. The encoded protein is CASSPLGQVSTDTQYF.

The chain has TRBV13 and TRBJ1-3; 8 positions agree with TRBD1. The CDR3 sequence is 15 residues long. Germline CDR1 is PRHDT and CDR2 is FYEKMQ (reference sequence). V dropped 5 bases and J dropped 1; count of bases not matched to a gene: 4. CDR3: CASSDRGNSGNTIYF. The CDR3 DNA follows: TGTGCCAGCAGCGACAGGGGTAATTCTGGAAACACCATATATTTT.

CDR3 sequence (DNA): TGTGCCAGCAGCTTAGGCAGGGCCGAAGATACGCAGTATTTT. Its protein is CASSLGRAEDTQYF. The V call is TRBV7-9, the J call TRBJ2-3; perhaps TRBD1 as D (5 bases). V shed 1 base and J shed 5 bases, with 10 bases lying between them. The CDR3 is 14 amino acids. CDR1 SEHNR and CDR2 FQNEAQ come from the germline V gene (reference sequence).

The chain uses TRBV29-1 and TRBJ2-3; weak D call: TRBD2 (6 bases). Germline V gene lookup returns CDR1 SQVTM and CDR2 ANQGSEA. V dropped 0 bases and J dropped 2 bases, with 12 bases sitting between them. This CDR3 comprises 15 residues. Here the CDR3 DNA reads TGCAGCGTTGAAGACCCTAGCGACCTCACAGATACGCAGTATTTT. It specifies CSVEDPSDLTDTQYF.

The J gene is TRBJ2-3, the V gene TRBV12-1; the table's D call, TRBD1, was not checked against the DNA. TRBV12-1 is reported as a pseudogene. CDR3 length: 14 amino acids. Here the CDR3 reads CASSRQGSTDTQYF. CDR3 DNA sequence: TGTGCCAGCAGCCGACAGGGGAGCACAGATACGCAGTATTTT.

The chain links TRBV7-6 to TRBJ2-1, with D perhaps matching TRBD1 (5 bases). The germline V and J ends were trimmed by 0 bases and 4 bases, with 13 bases remaining between them. The CDR3 is 16 residues long. The V gene's germline CDR1 is SGHVS and CDR2 FNYEAQ. CDR3 sequence reads: CASSLAKGAGYNEQFF. The CDR3 region has the DNA TGTGCCAGCAGCTTAGCGAAAGGGGCAGGGTACAATGAGCAGTTCTTC.

The CDR3 loop is CASSFFTDNEQFF. CDR3 in DNA: TGCGCCAGCAGCTTTTTTACGGACAATGAGCAGTTCTTC. The rearrangement joins TRBV5-1 to TRBJ2-1, with no clear D. The V gene's germline CDR1 is SGHRS and CDR2 YFSETQ. The germline V and J ends were trimmed by 2 bases and 5 bases, with 8 bases remaining between them. There are 13 residues in the CDR3.

The chain combines TRBV28 with TRBJ1-2, with D possibly being TRBD1 (5 bases). Germline-derived CDR1 and CDR2 are MDHEN and SYDVKM. Trimming took 2 bases from V and 6 from J, leaving 19 bases between them. The CDR3 is made up of 16 amino acids. In DNA, the CDR3 is TGTGCCAGCAGTTTAGATCTCTCGGCAGGGAGCGATGGCTACACCTTC. It translates to CASSLDLSAGSDGYTF.

The chain couples TRBV11-1 to TRBJ2-1; no clear D gene. CDR1 and CDR2 from the germline V gene are SGHAT and FQDESV (reference sequence). Trimming removed 0 bases from V and 10 bases from J, with 16 bases in between. The CDR3 runs to 15 residues. The CDR3 region is CASSLALSVLQEQFF. The CDR3 DNA reads TGTGCCAGCAGCTTAGCGTTGTCCGTTCTGCAGGAGCAGTTCTTC.

The gene calls are TRBV7-9 and TRBJ1-4; no clear D gene. The germline V gene has CDR1 SEHNR and CDR2 FQNEAQ (reference sequence). The V and J ends lost 2 bases and 0 bases respectively, with 19 bases between them. CDR3 length: 19 residues. The DNA for the CDR3 is TGTGCCAGCAGCTTATCGGGTCAGACCGCACATTCAACTAATGAAAAACTGTTTTTT. It specifies CASSLSGQTAHSTNEKLFF.

The V call is TRBV6-5, the J call TRBJ2-1; D tentatively reads TRBD1 or TRBD2 (6 bases each). In germline, CDR1 is MNHEY, CDR2 SVGAGI. The CDR3 extends over 15 amino acids. V lost 2 bases and J 6 bases, leaving 14 bases between the germline ends. CDR3 protein: CASSYAQWGANEQFF. Written as DNA, the CDR3 is TGTGCCAGCAGTTACGCACAGTGGGGGGCCAATGAGCAGTTCTTC.

There are a few counts of this clone. This chain uses TRBV6-5 with TRBJ1-5; D remains unclear. V shed 4 bases and J shed 6 bases, with 10 bases lying between them. Germline V gene lookup returns CDR1 MNHEY and CDR2 SVGAGI. There are 13 residues in the CDR3. The CDR3 region is CASSSRRGQPQHF. CDR3 bases: TGTGCCAGCAGTTCCCGGCGGGGTCAGCCCCAGCATTTT.

The CDR3 protein is CASSQDLAYEQYF. CDR3 sequence (DNA): TGCGCCAGCAGCCAAGATCTGGCCTACGAGCAGTACTTC. The chain joins TRBV4-1 to TRBJ2-7; D unclear. Germline loops: CDR1 MGHRA, CDR2 YSYEKL. This CDR3 spans 13 amino acids. Between the trimmed V and J ends, which lost 0 bases and 2 bases, there was a span of 5 bases.

CDR3 amino acids: CASSLVGETGELFF. DNA of the CDR3: TGTGCCAGCAGTTTGGTGGGGGAAACCGGGGAGCTGTTTTTT. The chain recombines TRBV27 with TRBJ2-2; D could derive from TRBD1 or TRBD2 (5 bases each). CDR1 is MNHEY, CDR2 SMNVEV, per germline (reference sequence). V lost 3 bases and J lost 5, with 10 bases in between. This CDR3 has 14 amino acids.

This chain links TRBV27 with TRBJ1-2; D call uncertain. Germline lookup yields CDR1 MNHEY and CDR2 SMNVEV (reference sequence). The V gene lost 8 bases and the J gene lost 1 base, with 14 bases spanning the gap. This CDR3 is built from 14 residues. CDR3 coding DNA: TGTGCCAGCCGAATTGCCGGTGGTAACTATGGCTACACCTTC. This sequence encodes CASRIAGGNYGYTF.

The chain is built from TRBV28 and TRBJ2-7; a possible D gene is TRBD1 (7 bases). In germline, CDR1 is MDHEN, CDR2 SYDVKM. The CDR3 totals 14 residues. The V end lost 6 bases, the J end lost 2 bases, and 14 bases lay between the germline ends. The chain's CDR3 is CASRFPGGTYEQYF. The DNA of the CDR3 is TGTGCCAGCAGATTCCCAGGGGGGACCTACGAGCAGTACTTC. Full variable domain (rest looked up from reference TRBV28 and TRBJ2-7): DVKVTQSSRYLVKRTGEKVFLECVQDMDHENMFWYRQDPGLGLRLIYFSYDVKMKEKGDIPEGYSVSREKKERFSLILESASTNQTSMYLCASRFPGGTYEQYFGPGTRLTVT.

This clone turned up a few times. CDR3 region: CASSLNRASYEQYV. The CDR3 DNA is TGTGCCAGCAGCTTGAACAGGGCCTCCTACGAGCAGTACGTC. The genes are TRBV5-5 and TRBJ2-7; D is possibly TRBD1 (6 bases). Germline CDR1 reads SGHKS; CDR2 reads YYEKEE (reference sequence). The CDR3 length is 14 residues. Between the trimmed V and J ends, which lost 1 base and 0 bases, there was a span of 8 bases.

The CDR3 DNA is TGCGCCAGCAGCCAAGTGGGGACTAGCGGGACAAATGAGCAGTTCTTC. Translating gives CASSQVGTSGTNEQFF. The rearrangement uses TRBV4-1 and TRBJ2-1, with 13 bases that match TRBD2. This CDR3 region has 16 residues. With 1 base clipped from V and 7 bases from J, the junction kept 4 bases outside the gene matches. Germline V lookup: CDR1 MGHRA, CDR2 YSYEKL.

The chain combines TRBV3-1 (or the pseudogene TRBV3-2) with TRBJ2-2; 10 nucleotides align to TRBD1. The CDR3 has 17 amino acids. The germline CDR1 and CDR2 sequences are LGHDT and YNNKEL (reference sequence). V was pared by 1 base and J by 4 bases, with 6 bases of the junction left unmatched. CDR3 sequence reads: CASSQAKDRGITGELFF. The DNA of the CDR3 is TGTGCCAGCAGCCAAGCCAAGGACAGGGGGATCACCGGGGAGCTGTTTTTT.

The chain couples TRBV5-6 to TRBJ2-7, with D possibly matching TRBD2 (5 bases). V lost 1 base and J 3 bases, leaving 8 bases between the germline ends. This CDR3 has 13 residues. Germline V gives CDR1 SGHDT, CDR2 YYEEEE. For the CDR3, the DNA is TGTGCCAGCAGCTTGCGACTAAACTACGAGCAGTACTTC. It translates to CASSLRLNYEQYF.